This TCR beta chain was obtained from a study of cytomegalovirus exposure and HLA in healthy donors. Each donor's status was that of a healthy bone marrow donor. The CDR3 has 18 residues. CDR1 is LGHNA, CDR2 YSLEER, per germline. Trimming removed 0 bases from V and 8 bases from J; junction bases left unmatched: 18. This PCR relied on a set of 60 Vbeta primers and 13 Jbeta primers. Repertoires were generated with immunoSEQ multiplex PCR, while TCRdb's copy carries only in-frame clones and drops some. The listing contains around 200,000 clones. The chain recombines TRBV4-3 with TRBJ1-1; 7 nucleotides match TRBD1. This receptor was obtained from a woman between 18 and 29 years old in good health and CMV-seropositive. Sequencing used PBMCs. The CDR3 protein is CASSQDIGREGAWGEAFF. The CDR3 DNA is TGCGCCAGCAGCCAAGATATAGGGCGTGAGGGGGCCTGGGGAGAAGCTTTCTTT.